This T cell receptor beta chain is from a study of CD8 T cells in ankylosing spondylitis. General study points: Matched ankylosing spondylitis synovial fluid reportedly contained a significantly enriched population of disease-linked clones. What appeared characteristic of ankylosing spondylitis blood was a TCR beta motif of eight highly homologous variants.

The V and J ends lost 4 bases and 6 bases respectively, with 18 bases between them. CDR1 and CDR2 from the germline V gene are SQVTM and ANQGSEA. The CDR3 loop spans 14 amino acids. Researchers built TCR beta libraries using quantitative 5'-RACE with molecular barcodes. TCRdb fed the 5' RACE reads into MiXCR, producing one record per CDR3 protein. Here the sample spans 200,000 to 300,000 distinct CDR3 sequences, about 24% being singletons. Comments on this clonotype: Its matching antigen is unknown.

This TCR was recovered from a male donor with ankylosing spondylitis or in good health (not recorded which). The specimen sequenced was blood, either unsorted or a sorted T cell fraction (not recorded which). The rearrangement uses TRBV29-1 and TRBJ1-2, with a weak D call TRBD1 (5 bases). The CDR3 region has the DNA TGCAGCGTTGTACCACGGGGGGGGAGAAATGGCTACACCTTC. Its translation is CSVVPRGGRNGYTF.